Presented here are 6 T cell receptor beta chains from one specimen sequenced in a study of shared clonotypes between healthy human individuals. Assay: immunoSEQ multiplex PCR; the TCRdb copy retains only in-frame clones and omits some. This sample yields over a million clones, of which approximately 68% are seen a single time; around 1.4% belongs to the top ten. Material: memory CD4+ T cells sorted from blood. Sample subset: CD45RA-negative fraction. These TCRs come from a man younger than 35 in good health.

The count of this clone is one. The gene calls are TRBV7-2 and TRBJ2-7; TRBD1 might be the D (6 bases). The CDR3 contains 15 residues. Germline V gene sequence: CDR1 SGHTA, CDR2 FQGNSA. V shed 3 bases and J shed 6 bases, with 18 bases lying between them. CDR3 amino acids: CASSFQQGPGVEQYF. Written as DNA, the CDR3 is TGTGCCAGCAGCTTCCAACAGGGACCAGGCGTCGAGCAGTACTTC.

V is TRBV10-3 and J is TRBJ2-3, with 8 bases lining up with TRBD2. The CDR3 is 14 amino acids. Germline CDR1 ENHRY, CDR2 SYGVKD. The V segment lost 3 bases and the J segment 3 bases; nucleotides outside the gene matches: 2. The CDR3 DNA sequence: TGTGCCATCAGTGACGGCGGGGGGACAGATACGCAGTATTTT. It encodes CAISDGGGTDTQYF.

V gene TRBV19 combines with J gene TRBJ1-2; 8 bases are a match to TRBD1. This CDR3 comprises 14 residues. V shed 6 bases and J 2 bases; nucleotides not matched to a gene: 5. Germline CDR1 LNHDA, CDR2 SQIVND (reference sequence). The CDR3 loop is CASRPRQGNYGYTF. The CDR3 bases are TGTGCCAGTAGACCCAGACAGGGGAACTATGGCTACACCTTC. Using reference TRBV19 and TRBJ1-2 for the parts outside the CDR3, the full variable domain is DGGITQSPKYLFRKEGQNVTLSCEQNLNHDAMYWYRQDPGQGLRLIYYSQIVNDFQKGDIAEGYSVSREKKESFPLTVTSAQKNPTAFYLCASRPRQGNYGYTFGSGTRLTVV.

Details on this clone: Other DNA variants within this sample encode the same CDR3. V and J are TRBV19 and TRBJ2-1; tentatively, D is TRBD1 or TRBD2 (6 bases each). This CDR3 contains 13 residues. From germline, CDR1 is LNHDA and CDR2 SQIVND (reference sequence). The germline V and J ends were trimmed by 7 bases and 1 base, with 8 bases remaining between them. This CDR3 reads CASKGGSYNEQFF. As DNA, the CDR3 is TGTGCCAGTAAGGGGGGATCCTACAATGAGCAGTTCTTC.

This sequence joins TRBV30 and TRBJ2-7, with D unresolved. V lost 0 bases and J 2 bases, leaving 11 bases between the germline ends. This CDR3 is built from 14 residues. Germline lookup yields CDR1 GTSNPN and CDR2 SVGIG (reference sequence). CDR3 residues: CAWSVNLGPYEQYF. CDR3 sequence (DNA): TGTGCCTGGAGTGTTAATCTTGGTCCCTACGAGCAGTACTTC.

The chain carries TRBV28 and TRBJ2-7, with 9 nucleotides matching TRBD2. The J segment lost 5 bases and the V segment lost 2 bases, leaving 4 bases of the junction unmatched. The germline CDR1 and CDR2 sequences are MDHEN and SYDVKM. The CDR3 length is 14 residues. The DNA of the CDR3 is TGTGCCAGCAGTTTACCTCTAGCGGGGAACGAGCAGTACTTC. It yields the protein CASSLPLAGNEQYF.